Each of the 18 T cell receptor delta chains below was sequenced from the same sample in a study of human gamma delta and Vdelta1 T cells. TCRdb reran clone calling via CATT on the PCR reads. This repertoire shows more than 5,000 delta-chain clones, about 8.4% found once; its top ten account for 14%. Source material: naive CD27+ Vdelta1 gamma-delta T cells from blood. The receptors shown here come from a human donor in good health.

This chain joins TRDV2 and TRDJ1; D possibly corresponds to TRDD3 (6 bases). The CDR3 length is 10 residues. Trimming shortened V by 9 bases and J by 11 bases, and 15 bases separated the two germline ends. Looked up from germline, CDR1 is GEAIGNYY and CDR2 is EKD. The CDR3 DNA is TGTGCCACCGGGGTGGGGATCCTCATCTTT. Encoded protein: CATGVGILIF.

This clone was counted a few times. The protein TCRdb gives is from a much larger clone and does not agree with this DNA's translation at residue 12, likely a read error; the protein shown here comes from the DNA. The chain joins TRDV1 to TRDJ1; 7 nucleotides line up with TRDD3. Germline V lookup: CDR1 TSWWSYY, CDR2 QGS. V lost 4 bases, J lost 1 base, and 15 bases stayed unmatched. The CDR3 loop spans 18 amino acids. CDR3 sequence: CALGGPRGYEKFTDKLIF. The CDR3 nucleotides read TGTGCTCTTGGGGGACCTAGAGGATACGAGAAGTTCACCGATAAACTCATCTTT.

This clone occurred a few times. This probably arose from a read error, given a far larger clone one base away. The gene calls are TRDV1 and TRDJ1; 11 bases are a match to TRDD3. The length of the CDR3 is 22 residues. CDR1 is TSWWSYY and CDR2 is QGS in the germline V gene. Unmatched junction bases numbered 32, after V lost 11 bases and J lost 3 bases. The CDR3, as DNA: TGTGCTATAGCCTTCCTACCCCGATACTGGGGGATAAGCCCGGGGGTCGCCGATAAACTCATCTTT. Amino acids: CAIAFLPRYWGISPGVADKLIF.

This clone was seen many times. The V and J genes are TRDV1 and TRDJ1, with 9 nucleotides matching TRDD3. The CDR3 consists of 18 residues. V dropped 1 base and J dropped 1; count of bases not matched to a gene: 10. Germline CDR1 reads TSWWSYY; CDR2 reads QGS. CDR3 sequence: CALGERKGGYLSTDKLIF. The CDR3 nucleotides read TGTGCTCTTGGGGAACGGAAGGGGGGATACCTCTCCACCGATAAACTCATCTTT.

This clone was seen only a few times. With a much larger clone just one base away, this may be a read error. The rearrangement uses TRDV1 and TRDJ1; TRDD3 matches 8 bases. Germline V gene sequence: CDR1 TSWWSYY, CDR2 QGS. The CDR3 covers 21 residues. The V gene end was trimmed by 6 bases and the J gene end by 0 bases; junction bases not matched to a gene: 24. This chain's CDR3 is CALGVVLRPTGGLRYTDKLIF. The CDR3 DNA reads TGTGCTCTTGGCGTAGTCTTACGGCCGACTGGGGGTCTGAGGTACACCGATAAACTCATCTTT.

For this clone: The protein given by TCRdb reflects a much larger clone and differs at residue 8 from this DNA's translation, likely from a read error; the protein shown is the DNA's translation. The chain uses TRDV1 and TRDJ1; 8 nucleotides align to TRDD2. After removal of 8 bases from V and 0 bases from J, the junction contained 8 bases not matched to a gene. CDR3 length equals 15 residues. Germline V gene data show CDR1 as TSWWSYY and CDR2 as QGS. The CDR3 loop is CALCLPKRYTDKLIF. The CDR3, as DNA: TGTGCTCTTTGCCTTCCTAAGAGATACACCGATAAACTCATCTTT.

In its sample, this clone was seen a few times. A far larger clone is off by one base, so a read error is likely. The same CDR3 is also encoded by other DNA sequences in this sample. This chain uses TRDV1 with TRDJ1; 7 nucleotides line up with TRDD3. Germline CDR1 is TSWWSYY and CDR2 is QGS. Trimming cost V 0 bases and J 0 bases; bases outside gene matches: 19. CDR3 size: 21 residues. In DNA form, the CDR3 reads TGTGCTCTTGGGGAACTGAGGCTCTGGGGGGCCGACCGAAAGTACACCGATAAACTCATCTTT. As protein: CALGELRLWGADRKYTDKLIF.

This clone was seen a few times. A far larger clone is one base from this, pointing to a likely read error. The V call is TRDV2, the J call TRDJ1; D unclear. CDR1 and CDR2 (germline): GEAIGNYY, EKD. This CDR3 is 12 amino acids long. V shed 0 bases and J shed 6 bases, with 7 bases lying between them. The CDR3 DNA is TGTGCCTGTGACACCACCTGTTATAAACTCATCTTT. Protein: CACDTTCYKLIF.

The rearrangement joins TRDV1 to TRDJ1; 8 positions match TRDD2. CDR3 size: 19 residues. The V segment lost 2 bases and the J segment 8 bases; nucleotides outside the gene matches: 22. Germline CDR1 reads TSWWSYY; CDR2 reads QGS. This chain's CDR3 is CALGESPSYRPGSLNKLIF. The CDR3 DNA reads TGTGCTCTTGGGGAAAGCCCTTCCTATCGTCCTGGGTCCTTGAACAAACTCATCTTT.

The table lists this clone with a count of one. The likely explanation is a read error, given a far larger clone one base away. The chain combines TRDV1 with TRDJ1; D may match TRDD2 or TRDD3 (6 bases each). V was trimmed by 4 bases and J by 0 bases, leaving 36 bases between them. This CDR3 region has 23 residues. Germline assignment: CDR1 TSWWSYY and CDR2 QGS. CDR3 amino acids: CALGALRSYGGYWAPQYTDKLIF. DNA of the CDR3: TGTGCTCTTGGGGCCCTTAGATCCTACGGAGGGTACTGGGCCCCCCAGTACACCGATAAACTCATCTTT.

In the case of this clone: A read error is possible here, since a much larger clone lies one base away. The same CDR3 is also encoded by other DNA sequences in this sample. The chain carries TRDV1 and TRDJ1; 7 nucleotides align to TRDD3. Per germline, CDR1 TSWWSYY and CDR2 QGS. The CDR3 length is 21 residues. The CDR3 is CALGELVRRLGWGRHTDKLIF. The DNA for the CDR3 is TGTGCTCTCGGGGAACTTGTAAGACGACTGGGATGGGGGAGACACACCGATAAACTCATCTTT.

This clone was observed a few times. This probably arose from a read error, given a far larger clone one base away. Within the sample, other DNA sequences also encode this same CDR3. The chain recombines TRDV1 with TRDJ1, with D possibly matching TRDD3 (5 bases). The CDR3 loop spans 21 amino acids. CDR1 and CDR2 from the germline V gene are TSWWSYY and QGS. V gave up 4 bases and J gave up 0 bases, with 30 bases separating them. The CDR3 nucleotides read TGTGCTCTTGGGGCTATCTCAGGCCATACGACAGGGCGGACCTACACCGATAAACTCATCTTT. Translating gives CALGAISGHTTGRTYTDKLIF.

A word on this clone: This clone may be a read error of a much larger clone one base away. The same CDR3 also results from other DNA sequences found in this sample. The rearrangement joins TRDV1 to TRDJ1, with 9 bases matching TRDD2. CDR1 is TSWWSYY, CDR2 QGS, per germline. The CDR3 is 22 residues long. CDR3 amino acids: CALGSTFRPSYVGKLYTDKLIF. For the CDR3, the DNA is TGTGCCCTTGGGTCCACATTCAGGCCTTCCTACGTGGGGAAGTTGTACACCGATAAACTCATCTTT.

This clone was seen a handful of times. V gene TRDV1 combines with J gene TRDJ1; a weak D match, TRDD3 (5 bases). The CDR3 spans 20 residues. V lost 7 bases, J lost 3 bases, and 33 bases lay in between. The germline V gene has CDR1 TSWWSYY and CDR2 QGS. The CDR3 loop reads CALALQVRGVIIRNADKLIF. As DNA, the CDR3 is TGTGCTCTTGCTCTACAAGTTAGGGGGGTTATCATTCGGAACGCCGATAAACTCATCTTT.

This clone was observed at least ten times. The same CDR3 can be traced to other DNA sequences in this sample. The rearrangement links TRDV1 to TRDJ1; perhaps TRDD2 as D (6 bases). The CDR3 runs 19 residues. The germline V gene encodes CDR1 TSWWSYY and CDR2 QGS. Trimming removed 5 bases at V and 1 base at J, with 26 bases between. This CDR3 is CALGPYRPSTRALTDKLIF. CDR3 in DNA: TGTGCTCTTGGGCCCTATCGTCCTTCCACGAGGGCCCTCACCGATAAACTCATCTTT.

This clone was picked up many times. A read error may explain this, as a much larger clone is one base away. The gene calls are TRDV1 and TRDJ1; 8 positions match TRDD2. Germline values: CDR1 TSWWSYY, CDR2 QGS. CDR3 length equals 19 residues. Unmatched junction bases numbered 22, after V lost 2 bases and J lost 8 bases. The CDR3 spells CALGERPSYRTGSWKKLIF. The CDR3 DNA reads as TGTGCTCTTGGGGAAAGACCTTCCTATCGTACTGGGTCCTGGAAAAAACTCATCTTT.

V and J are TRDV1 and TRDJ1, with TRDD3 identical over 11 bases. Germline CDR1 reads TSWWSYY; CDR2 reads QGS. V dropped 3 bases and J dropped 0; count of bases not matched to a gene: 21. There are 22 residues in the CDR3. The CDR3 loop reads CALGDPRPWRRLGDTHTDKLIF. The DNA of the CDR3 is TGTGCTCTTGGGGACCCGCGACCCTGGAGGAGGCTGGGGGATACCCACACCGATAAACTCATCTTT.

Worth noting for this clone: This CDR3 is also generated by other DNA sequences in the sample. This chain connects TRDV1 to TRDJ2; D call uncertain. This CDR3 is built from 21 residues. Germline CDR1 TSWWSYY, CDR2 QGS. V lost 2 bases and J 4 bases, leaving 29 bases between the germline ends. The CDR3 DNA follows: TGTGCTCTTGGGGAAAATCCACCTAAGCGGGGCGGGGTCCAGTCGACAGCACAACTCTTCTTT. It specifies CALGENPPKRGGVQSTAQLFF.